This TCR beta chain was sequenced in a study of blood T cells in healthy people across ages. In the study overall: About one barcoded beta molecule per two T cells came from capture by template switching.

Points from the study as a whole: From one million sequenced T cells, diversity estimates were lower bounds.

Primed by a sample-barcoded 5' primer and a J-beta primer mix, a second PCR proceeded for about 6 to 11 cycles. TCRdb called the 5' RACE reads again in MiXCR, with one record for every CDR3 protein. The sample consists of 1.5 million to 2 million distinct CDR3 sequences, 49% of them appearing once. Worth noting for this clonotype: Its matching antigen is unknown.

Donation came from healthy Caucasian individuals in Russia who were aged roughly 6 to 95. Peripheral blood samples of 9 to 10 milliliters were drawn from each donor. The sequencing input was blood. The sequence came from a woman in her 40s in good health.

The CDR3 sequence is CASSSRRRADSYEQYF. In DNA, the CDR3 is TGTGCCAGCAGCTCCCGGAGAAGGGCGGACTCCTACGAGCAGTACTTC. V usage is TRBV7-9 and J usage is TRBJ2-7; D is undetermined. CDR1 is SEHNR, CDR2 FQNEAQ, per germline (reference sequence). V was pared by 4 bases and J by 0 bases, with 16 bases between. The CDR3 loop spans 16 amino acids.